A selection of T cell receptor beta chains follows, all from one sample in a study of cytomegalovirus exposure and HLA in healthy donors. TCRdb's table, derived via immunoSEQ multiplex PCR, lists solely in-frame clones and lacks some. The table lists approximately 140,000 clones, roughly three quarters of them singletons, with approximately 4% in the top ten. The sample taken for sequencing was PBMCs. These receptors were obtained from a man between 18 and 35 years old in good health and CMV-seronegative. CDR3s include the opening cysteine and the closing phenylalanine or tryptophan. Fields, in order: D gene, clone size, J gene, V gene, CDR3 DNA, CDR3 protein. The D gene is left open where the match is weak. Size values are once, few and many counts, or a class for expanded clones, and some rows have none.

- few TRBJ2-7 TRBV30 TGTGCCTGGAGCGCGGGACAGCTCGAGCAGTACTTC CAWSAGQLEQYF
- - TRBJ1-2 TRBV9 TGTGCCAGCAGCGTAGAAGGTACAGGTGGCTACACCTTC CASSVEGTGGYTF
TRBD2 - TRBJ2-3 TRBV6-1 TGTGCCAGCAGTGGAACTAGCGGGGGGGCGTATACGCAGTATTTT CASSGTSGGAYTQYF
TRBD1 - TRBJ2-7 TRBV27 TGTGCCAGCAGTCCCCTGGACAGGGCGAAATTCCACGAGCAGTACTTC CASSPLDRAKFHEQYF
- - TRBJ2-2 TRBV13 TGTGCCAGCAGCTTATCACCGGGACATCCGAACACCGGGGAGCTGTTTTTT CASSLSPGHPNTGELFF
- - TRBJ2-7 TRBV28 TGTGCCAGCAGTTTAGACCGACGGGTCCTCTCCTACGAGCAGTACTTC CASSLDRRVLSYEQYF
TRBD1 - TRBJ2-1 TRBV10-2 TGCGCCAGCAGTAAGGGACAGGGGGCGTGGGAGCAGTTCTTC CASSKGQGAWEQFF
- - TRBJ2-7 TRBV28 TGTGCCAGCAGTTTAACCGCACAGGGAACGGGATCCTACGAGCAGTACTTC CASSLTAQGTGSYEQYF
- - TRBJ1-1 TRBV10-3 TGTGCCATCAGAGGGTATCAGGGGCGAAGCACTGAAGCTTTCTTT CAIRGYQGRSTEAFF
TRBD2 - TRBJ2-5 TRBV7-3 TGTGCCAGCAGCTTAAGTTCTAGCGGAGAGACCCAGTACTTC CASSLSSSGETQYF
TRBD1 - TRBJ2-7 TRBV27 TGTGCCAGCGGATTGACAGGGGGAGGCTACGAGCAGTACTTC CASGLTGGGYEQYF
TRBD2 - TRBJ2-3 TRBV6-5 TGTGCCAGCCGGGGGGGAGCCACAGATACGCAGTATTTT CASRGGATDTQYF
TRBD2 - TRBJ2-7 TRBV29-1 TGCAGCGCCACAGGACTAGCGGGGTCCTACGAGCAGTACTTC CSATGLAGSYEQYF
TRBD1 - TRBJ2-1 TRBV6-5 TGTGCCAGCAGGCTGGGACAGGGATACTACAATGAGCAGTTCTTC CASRLGQGYYNEQFF
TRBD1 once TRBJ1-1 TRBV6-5 TGTGCCAGCAGCCCCGGGACAGGGAACACTGAAGCTTTCTTT CASSPGTGNTEAFF
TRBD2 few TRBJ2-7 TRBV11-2 TGTGCCAGCAGCTTACTTCTGGCGGGAGCTCCCTACTTC CASSLLLAGAPYF
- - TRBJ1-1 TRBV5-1 TGCGCCAGCAGCTTGGTCCCCGGAGGGCCTGAAGCTTTCTTT CASSLVPGGPEAFF
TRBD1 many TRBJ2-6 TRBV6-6 TGTGCCAGCAGGCAAAGTCAGGGGGCCGGGGCCAACGTCCTGACTTTC CASRQSQGAGANVLTF
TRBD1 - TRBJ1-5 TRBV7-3 TGTGCCAGCACCGTAAGGGGTCGGGCAGGGGGCGCTTTCGATCAGCCCCAGCATTTT CASTVRGRAGGAFDQPQHF
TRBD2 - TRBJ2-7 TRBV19 TGTGCCAGTAGTGATTGGGAGGGGTCCGAGCAGTACTTC CASSDWEGSEQYF
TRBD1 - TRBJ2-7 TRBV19 TGTGCCAGTAGTACTTCTGGACAGGGGAGATCCTACGAGCAGTACTTC CASSTSGQGRSYEQYF
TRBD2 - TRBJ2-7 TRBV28 TGTGCCAGCAGTTTGTACGATACGACTAGCGGGAGAGTAGGCTACGAGCAGTACTTC CASSLYDTTSGRVGYEQYF
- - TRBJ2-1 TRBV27 TGTGCCAGCAGTTTAAACCAGGGAACGCTCTACAATGAGCAGTTCTTC CASSLNQGTLYNEQFF
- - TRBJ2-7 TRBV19 TGTGCCAGTAGGTCCGGGACTTCCTACGAGCAGTACTTC CASRSGTSYEQYF
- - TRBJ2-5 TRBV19 TGTGCCAGTATGGGTCTAGGAGGACGAGAGACCCAGTACTTC CASMGLGGRETQYF
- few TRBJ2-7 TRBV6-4 TGTGCCAGCAGTGACACGACTAGTTTTTCGGGGCCTACCTACGAGCAGTACTTC CASSDTTSFSGPTYEQYF
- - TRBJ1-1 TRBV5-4 TGTGCCAGCAGGCTCGGGGGGGGTGAAACTGAAGCTTTCTTT CASRLGGGETEAFF
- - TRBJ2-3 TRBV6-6 TGTGCCAGCAGGCCGACTAGGGGCACAGATACGCAGTATTTT CASRPTRGTDTQYF
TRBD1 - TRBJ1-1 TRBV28 TGTGCCAGCAGTTTATCCTCATCCCTTGGGACAGGTAACACTGAAGCTTTCTTT CASSLSSSLGTGNTEAFF
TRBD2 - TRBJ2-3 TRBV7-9 TGTGCCAGCAGCAGGACTAGCGGGGGGGCAACAGATACGCAGTATTTT CASSRTSGGATDTQYF
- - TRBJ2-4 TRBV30 TGTGCCTGGAGTGTACCAGGGGCCGAGGTCATTCAGTACTTC CAWSVPGAEVIQYF
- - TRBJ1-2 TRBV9 TGTGCCAGCAGCGCGGCGGACATCATCGACTATGGCTACACCTTC CASSAADIIDYGYTF
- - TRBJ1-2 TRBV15 TGTGCCACCAGCAGACAAGGGGGCTATGGCTACACCTTC CATSRQGGYGYTF
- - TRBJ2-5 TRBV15 TGTGCCACCAGCAGGCCCGGCGCGGGGCAAGAGACCCAGTACTTC CATSRPGAGQETQYF
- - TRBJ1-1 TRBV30 TGTGCCTGGAGTTCCCCCGGAGGGACTGAAGCTTTCTTT CAWSSPGGTEAFF
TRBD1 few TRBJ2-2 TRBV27 TGTGCCAGCAGTCCCCGGACAGGCCCCAACACCGGGGAGCTGTTTTTT CASSPRTGPNTGELFF
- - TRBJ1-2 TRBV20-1 TGCAGTGCTCCTCCAGGGTATGGCTACACCTTC CSAPPGYGYTF
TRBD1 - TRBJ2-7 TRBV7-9 TGTGCCAGCAGCCGGGCCGGGACAGGAACCTACGAGCAGTACTTC CASSRAGTGTYEQYF
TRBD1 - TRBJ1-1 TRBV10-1 TGCGCCAGCAGCCCGACAGGGCACCCGGGGGACACTGAAGCTTTCTTT CASSPTGHPGDTEAFF
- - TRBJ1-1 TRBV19 TGTGCCAGTAGCACAGGGAGTGGGACTGAAGCTTTCTTT CASSTGSGTEAFF